This is a list of T cell receptor beta chains from one sample in a study of cytomegalovirus exposure and HLA in healthy donors. This table comes from immunoSEQ multiplex PCR, and its TCRdb copy is limited to in-frame clones, with some not included. This sample's table reports 70,000 or so clones. The sequenced material came from PBMCs. The receptors were sampled from a man aged 35 to 55 in good health and CMV-seronegative. The CDR3 runs from the conserved cysteine through the conserved F or W.

v_call	j_call	cdr3_aa
TRBV5-1	TRBJ2-7	CASSFPGSYEQYF
TRBV5-5	TRBJ1-5	CASSLVNRPGNQPQHF
TRBV5-3	TRBJ1-2	CARSLLSPDREVGDYGYTF
TRBV6-5	TRBJ2-2	CASGWADTGELFF
TRBV29-1	TRBJ2-4	CSVWTSGANIQYF
TRBV19	TRBJ2-4	CASSIGSGQGAKNIQYF
TRBV6-1	TRBJ1-2	CASSEGADLYGYTF
TRBV7-9	TRBJ2-1	CASSPTGTSAAYNEQFF
TRBV2	TRBJ1-1	CASTGTQYTEAFF
TRBV18	TRBJ2-5	CASSSSWGGSQETQYF
TRBV6-6	TRBJ1-1	CASSSLLSSYTEAFF
TRBV30	TRBJ1-1	CAWRYWDRNTEAFF
TRBV6-6	TRBJ1-2	CASSLDRVRAGYTF
TRBV7-2	TRBJ2-1	CASSPLNFAGGGHEQFF
TRBV18	TRBJ2-3	CASSPFRDNTDTQYF
TRBV6-5	TRBJ2-2	CASRGRGTPGELFF
TRBV13	TRBJ2-1	CASSLLMASGGAYNEQFF
TRBV10-1	TRBJ2-7	CASSPIAGNYEQYF
TRBV6-1	TRBJ2-1	CASSAWWGQGNNEQFF
TRBV7-6	TRBJ2-5	CASSLGGGRETQYF
TRBV5-8	TRBJ2-5	CASSWPGQGGQETQYF
TRBV5-1	TRBJ2-7	CASGTQGAEEQYF
TRBV30	TRBJ2-3	CASLRGGRSTDTQYF
TRBV30	TRBJ2-7	CASDGTVYEQYF
TRBV7-8	TRBJ2-7	CASSLIGGAYEQYF
TRBV7-7	TRBJ2-5	CASSRDFLKETQYF
TRBV27	TRBJ1-5	CASRTGQSNQPQHF
TRBV28	TRBJ2-2	CASSLRVGWRELFF
TRBV6-1	TRBJ1-1	CASPDRGAPEAFF
TRBV7-2	TRBJ2-1	CASQTGLAGVALDEQFF
TRBV27	TRBJ1-5	CASSSLTGGPQLYQPQHF
TRBV7-2	TRBJ1-5	CASSLKGVQPQHF
TRBV7-2	TRBJ2-5	CASSLGPSGETQYF
TRBV6-5	.	CASSYSATGSSYEQYF
TRBV7-9	TRBJ2-5	CASSLLAGGVGGQETQYF